These 28 T cell receptor beta chains share one sample of origin, sequenced in a study of T cell changes during pregnancy in multiple sclerosis. Repertoires were generated with immunoSEQ multiplex PCR, while TCRdb's copy carries only in-frame clones and drops some. The sample shows roughly 79,000 clones, about 90% of them seen only once. The specimen was CD4+ T cells from peripheral blood mononuclear cells, collected before pregnancy. All receptors derive from a female donor with multiple sclerosis, enrolled in a pregnancy study.

The chain has TRBV15 and TRBJ2-7; 8 bases line up with TRBD2. From germline, CDR1 is LNHNV and CDR2 YYDKDF (reference sequence). The CDR3 is 15 residues long. J lost 4 bases, V lost 5 bases, and 10 bases had no gene match. CDR3 amino acids: CATSWSPGGEYEQYF. CDR3 nucleotides: TGTGCCACCAGCTGGAGCCCCGGGGGGGAGTACGAGCAGTACTTC.

CDR3 in DNA: TGTGCCAGCAGCTTGTCACCGGGACAGGGTTATGGCTACACCTTC. It codes for CASSLSPGQGYGYTF. This chain joins TRBV5-6 and TRBJ1-2; 9 bases fit TRBD1. CDR1 is SGHDT and CDR2 is YYEEEE in the germline V gene. V shed 1 base and J 5 bases; nucleotides not matched to a gene: 6. The CDR3 is 15 amino acids.

J is TRBJ1-5 and V is TRBV6-1; 9 bases are shared with TRBD1. The CDR3 runs to 15 residues. Trimming at V came to 5 bases and at J to 5 bases, leaving 7 bases not matched to a gene. The germline V gene has CDR1 MNHNS and CDR2 SASEGT. CDR3: CASSWTGAFDQPQHF. The CDR3, as DNA: TGTGCCAGCAGTTGGACAGGGGCATTTGATCAGCCCCAGCATTTT.

The genes are TRBV5-1 and TRBJ2-7; 8 bases match TRBD1. Germline values: CDR1 SGHRS, CDR2 YFSETQ. The CDR3 loop spans 15 amino acids. Trimming at V came to 1 base and at J to 7 bases, leaving 10 bases not matched to a gene. The CDR3 here is CASSLLAGGQGEQYF. The CDR3 coding sequence is TGCGCCAGCAGCTTGTTGGCAGGGGGCCAGGGGGAGCAGTACTTC.

This chain links TRBV12-5 with TRBJ1-2; 8 nucleotides line up with TRBD1. The CDR3 totals 18 residues. Germline CDR1 LGHNT, CDR2 FRNRAP. With V trimmed by 2 bases and J by 2 bases, 13 bases remained unmatched. For the CDR3, the DNA is TGTGCTAGTGGTTTGTCCCGGACAGGGAGGAATCTAAACTATGGCTACACCTTC. It is translated as CASGLSRTGRNLNYGYTF.

The V call is TRBV5-5, the J call TRBJ2-3; no firm D call. The CDR3 is made up of 16 amino acids. V was shortened by 4 bases and J by 0 bases, with 15 bases between the two germline ends. The V gene's germline CDR1 is SGHKS and CDR2 YYEKEE (reference sequence). The CDR3 DNA reads TGTGCCAGCAGCGTCCGACCCCAGGTTAGCACAGATACGCAGTATTTT. Protein product: CASSVRPQVSTDTQYF.

The chain carries TRBV19 and TRBJ2-7, with D possibly TRBD2 on 7 matching bases. CDR3 length: 15 amino acids. The germline CDR1 and CDR2 sequences are LNHDA and SQIVND (reference sequence). Trimming removed 3 bases from V and 2 bases from J, with 14 bases in between. The CDR3 DNA is TGTGCCAGTAGTATTCAACGGGGGGCAACCTACGAGCAGTACTTC. Translation gives CASSIQRGATYEQYF.

The V gene is TRBV2, the J gene TRBJ1-5; TRBD1 matches 7 bases. Germline trimming cut 1 base from V and 7 bases from J; bases unmatched to any gene: 4. Germline CDR1 and CDR2: SNHLY and FYNNEI. This CDR3 contains 14 residues. The CDR3 DNA is TGTGCCAGCAGTGAAGAGGGGGCGGTCCAGCCCCAGCATTTT. It yields the protein CASSEEGAVQPQHF.

The J gene is TRBJ2-7, the V gene TRBV5-1, with D perhaps matching TRBD1 (6 bases). The CDR3 length is 14 residues. Trimming pared 4 bases from V and 0 bases from J, leaving 11 bases between. Looked up from germline, CDR1 is SGHRS and CDR2 is YFSETQ. DNA of the CDR3: TGCGCCAGCAGCCCCCAGGGGAACTCCTACGAGCAGTACTTC. Translating it yields CASSPQGNSYEQYF.

The chain joins TRBV28 to TRBJ1-5; 9 nucleotides line up with TRBD1. Germline-derived CDR1 and CDR2 are MDHEN and SYDVKM. V shed 2 bases and J 7 bases; nucleotides not matched to a gene: 0. CDR3 size: 13 residues. In DNA form, the CDR3 reads TGTGCCAGCAGTTTAACAGGGGGCCAGCCCCAGCATTTT. Amino acids: CASSLTGGQPQHF. The complete variable domain, with remaining parts taken from reference TRBV28 and TRBJ1-5, reads DVKVTQSSRYLVKRTGEKVFLECVQDMDHENMFWYRQDPGLGLRLIYFSYDVKMKEKGDIPEGYSVSREKKERFSLILESASTNQTSMYLCASSLTGGQPQHFGDGTRLSIL.

This rearrangement joins TRBV11-3 to TRBJ2-4; TRBD2 matches 10 bases. V gave up 5 bases and J gave up 2 bases; unmatched junction bases: 15. CDR1 and CDR2 (germline): SGHNT, YENEEA. This CDR3 has 19 amino acids. DNA of the CDR3: TGTGCCAGCAGCCCCCTCGTAGAGCGGGGGGGCAACTCCAAAAACATTCAGTACTTC. Translating gives CASSPLVERGGNSKNIQYF. Variable domain in full (rest from reference TRBV11-3 and TRBJ2-4): EAGVVQSPRYKIIEKKQPVAFWCNPISGHNTLYWYLQNLGQGPELLIRYENEEAVDDSQLPKDRFSAERLKGVDSTLKIQPAELGDSAVYLCASSPLVERGGNSKNIQYFGAGTRLSVL.

The chain couples TRBV29-1 to TRBJ1-3; possibly TRBD1 for D (5 bases). V dropped 6 bases and J dropped 0 bases, with 12 bases sitting between them. Germline V gene sequence: CDR1 SQVTM, CDR2 ANQGSEA. This CDR3 comprises 14 residues. The CDR3 coding sequence is TGCAGCGTAGACCGAACAGGCTCTGGAAACACCATATATTTT. It yields the protein CSVDRTGSGNTIYF.

The chain is built from TRBV28 and TRBJ1-4; possibly TRBD1 for D (6 bases). Per the germline V gene, CDR1 is MDHEN and CDR2 is SYDVKM. The CDR3 is made up of 14 amino acids. Deletions cut 6 bases from V and 6 bases from J, with 14 bases between. The CDR3 reads CASRQQGGHEKLFF. DNA of the CDR3: TGTGCCAGCAGGCAACAGGGAGGGCATGAAAAACTGTTTTTT.

The V gene is TRBV28, the J gene TRBJ1-2; D is unclear. V shed 2 bases and J shed 4 bases, with 17 bases lying between them. In germline, CDR1 is MDHEN, CDR2 SYDVKM. The length of the CDR3 is 16 residues. The CDR3 loop is CASSLSGVMLFYGYTF. CDR3 nucleotide sequence: TGTGCCAGCAGTTTAAGCGGCGTGATGTTATTCTATGGCTACACCTTC.

CDR3 loop: CASSFGVLGGDEDNQPQHF. CDR3 DNA sequence: TGTGCCAGCAGCTTTGGCGTTCTAGGGGGGGATGAAGACAATCAGCCCCAGCATTTT. The chain carries TRBV5-5 and TRBJ1-5, with a tentative D call TRBD1 (6 bases). Trimming stripped 2 bases from V and 3 bases from J, with 24 bases between. There are 19 residues in the CDR3. Germline-derived CDR1 and CDR2 are SGHKS and YYEKEE (reference sequence).

The V and J genes are TRBV19 and TRBJ1-6; 7 positions match TRBD1. The germline V gene has CDR1 LNHDA and CDR2 SQIVND (reference sequence). Unmatched junction bases numbered 16, after V lost 1 base and J lost 7 bases. The CDR3 contains 19 residues. The CDR3 nucleotides are TGTGCCAGTAGTATAGTTCGGGCAGGGGGTCGGCTTGGGAATTCACCCCTCCACTTT. Translated, it gives CASSIVRAGGRLGNSPLHF.

This clone was detected once. The chain employs TRBV15 and TRBJ2-3; maybe TRBD1 (5 bases). The CDR3 runs 16 residues. V was pared by 1 base and J by 0 bases, with 11 bases between. Germline V lookup: CDR1 LNHNV, CDR2 YYDKDF (reference sequence). The CDR3 DNA is TGTGCCACCAGCAGAGTCCTGGGGCGTAGCACAGATACGCAGTATTTT. Translating it yields CATSRVLGRSTDTQYF.

This chain joins TRBV6-5 and TRBJ1-6, with D maybe TRBD1 (6 bases). The CDR3 loop spans 14 amino acids. V lost 6 bases and J 7 bases, leaving 13 bases between the germline ends. The V gene's germline CDR1 is MNHEY and CDR2 SVGAGI. The CDR3 loop reads CASSLRGRNSPLHF. CDR3 sequence (DNA): TGTGCCAGCAGCCTCAGGGGCCGGAATTCACCCCTCCACTTT.

The rearrangement uses TRBV5-1 and TRBJ2-4; D is unresolved. Trimming took off 2 bases at V and 0 bases at J, with 15 bases between the two ends. The CDR3 is made up of 17 amino acids. CDR1 SGHRS and CDR2 YFSETQ come from the germline V gene. CDR3 in DNA: TGCGCCAGCAGCTTAGAGACATTAGTACTAGCCAAAAACATTCAGTACTTC. This gives the protein CASSLETLVLAKNIQYF.

The rearrangement joins TRBV18 to TRBJ2-3; 7 nucleotides line up with TRBD1. Germline trimming cut 5 bases from V and 1 base from J; bases unmatched to any gene: 6. This CDR3 comprises 15 residues. From germline, CDR1 is KGHSH and CDR2 LQKENI. CDR3 nucleotide sequence: TGTGCCAGCTCAGAACAGGGGTCGGGCACAGATACGCAGTATTTT. This gives the protein CASSEQGSGTDTQYF.

This clone was seen only a few times. The V gene is TRBV7-9, the J gene TRBJ1-6; 8 bases agree with TRBD1. This CDR3 has 17 residues. Germline loops: CDR1 SEHNR, CDR2 FQNEAQ (reference sequence). The junction had 11 bases not matched to a gene; V was cut back by 6 bases and J by 4 bases. DNA for the CDR3: TGTGCCAGCAGTCTTGGACAGGGCAGCGGGTATAATTCACCCCTCCACTTT. This codes for CASSLGQGSGYNSPLHF.

The chain couples TRBV19 to TRBJ1-2; D is undetermined. The length of the CDR3 is 12 residues. The ends were cut back, 5 bases at V and 7 bases at J, with 11 bases in the middle. Germline values: CDR1 LNHDA, CDR2 SQIVND (reference sequence). The chain's CDR3 is CASSRDNGGYTF. In DNA form, the CDR3 reads TGTGCCAGTAGTCGGGATAACGGTGGCTACACCTTC.

This clone appeared a few times. The rearrangement joins TRBV28 to TRBJ1-2, with D unresolved. The CDR3 runs 13 residues. Trimming cost V 2 bases and J 4 bases, with 8 bases left between them. The V gene's germline CDR1 is MDHEN and CDR2 SYDVKM. In DNA form, the CDR3 reads TGTGCCAGCAGTTTAGAGGCACTCTATGGCTACACCTTC. The encoded protein is CASSLEALYGYTF.

The rearrangement uses TRBV6-4 and TRBJ2-7, with D perhaps TRBD1 (6 bases). V lost 6 bases, J lost 0 bases, and 18 bases lay in between. The CDR3 has 16 amino acids. Looked up from germline, CDR1 is MRHNA and CDR2 is SNTAGT. CDR3 sequence (DNA): TGTGCCAGCAGCCCATCCCCACCGACAGGCTCCTACGAGCAGTACTTC. Protein sequence: CASSPSPPTGSYEQYF.

V is TRBV7-8 and J is TRBJ2-3; D ambiguous. The CDR3 length is 12 residues. In germline, CDR1 is SGHVS, CDR2 FQNEAQ. Between the trimmed V and J ends, which lost 5 bases and 5 bases, there was a span of 8 bases. CDR3 amino acids: CASSPSRDTQYF. The CDR3 DNA is TGTGCCAGCAGCCCATCGAGAGATACGCAGTATTTT.

This clone was counted between two and nine times. This sequence joins TRBV6-5 and TRBJ1-1; weak D call: TRBD1 (5 bases). Germline CDR1 reads MNHEY; CDR2 reads SVGAGI. The CDR3 extends over 14 amino acids. Deletions cut 5 bases from V and 0 bases from J, with 10 bases between. CDR3 DNA: TGTGCCAGCAGTCCAGGGTCGATGAACACTGAAGCTTTCTTT. Its translation: CASSPGSMNTEAFF.

This rearrangement joins TRBV28 to TRBJ2-3, with TRBD2 matching 7 bases. Trimming took 4 bases from V and 6 from J; bases not matched to a gene: 10. CDR1 is MDHEN and CDR2 is SYDVKM in the germline V gene. The CDR3 contains 15 residues. The CDR3, as DNA: TGTGCCAGCAGTTCCCCAATCGAAGCGGGGGATACGCAGTATTTT. Encoded protein: CASSSPIEAGDTQYF.

Here the CDR3 reads CASSGPLNTEAFF. The CDR3 bases are TGTGCCAGCAGCGGGCCATTGAACACTGAAGCTTTCTTT. The J gene is TRBJ1-1, the V gene TRBV11-3; D gene uncertain. The CDR3 is 13 amino acids. Germline CDR1 SGHNT, CDR2 YENEEA. Trimming pared 5 bases from V and 0 bases from J, leaving 7 bases between.